This T cell receptor (beta chain) originates from a study of chemoradiotherapy in HPV16-positive cancers. Across the study: Two HPV16-positive patients' cells yielded candidate HPV-specific clones and common motifs. Study findings and constraints: During treatment, candidate HPV-specific clones and E7-related motifs expanded in tumor. In HPV16-positive patients, HPV-responsive T-cell expansion tracked better recurrence-free survival.

Clones were sequenced by immunoSEQ multiplex PCR, and TCRdb holds only the in-frame ones, with some missing. Among 40,000 or so clones, roughly three quarters were seen once, and the ten largest hold 4.5% to 5.5%. The germline gives CDR1 LGHNT, CDR2 FRNRAP. This CDR3 region has 15 residues. V lost 2 bases and J lost 4, with 14 bases in between. A remark on this clone: Its target is unknown.

Over chemoradiotherapy, repertoires were sampled more than once. Here the sequenced sample was blood, taken from a patient who underwent chemoradiotherapy. The TCR originated in a human donor with HPV-associated anogenital cancer. The chain carries TRBV12-5 and TRBJ1-2; perhaps TRBD1 as D (5 bases). The chain's CDR3 is CASGLPPHRSYGYTF. The CDR3 DNA reads TGTGCTAGTGGTTTGCCACCCCACAGGAGCTATGGCTACACCTTC.